This section outlines one T cell receptor (beta chain) sequence together with its context. Its recognized antigen is unknown. Base-call qualities are not available, and no considerably larger clone is one nucleotide away. The instrument was an Illumina HiSeq 2500. Quantitative 5'-RACE with molecular barcodes was used to prepare TCR beta libraries. The authors' analysis ran thus. To identify disease-linked TCR variants, a new computational method was used, one built on a probabilistic model of VDJ rearrangement. Starting from the raw public reads, TCRdb applied fastp trimming at Q25, assembled clones with MiXCR and retained in-frame beta chains. Rows with a matching CDR3 protein are joined into one entry that keeps the most common DNA and genes. It is TCRdb's table, rather than the study itself, that gives the V and J calls and clone size. Recorded for this sample are about 390,000 distinct CDR3 sequences; approximately 20% of them occurred a single time. Of the sample, roughly a sixth is held by the ten largest clones.

This specimen belongs to a study of CD8 T cells in ankylosing spondylitis (dated by TCRdb to 2017 to 2019). In the study overall: The study profiled T cell receptor beta repertoires in healthy donors and ankylosing spondylitis patients to find disease-linked TCR variants. The whole study cohort included 90 to 120 healthy donors and 20 to 25 ankylosing spondylitis patients. Peripheral blood was sampled, and synovial fluid was also collected from ankylosing spondylitis patients.

Overall results and qualifications from the work: A TCR beta motif made up of several highly homologous amino acid variants appeared to be characteristic of blood from ankylosing spondylitis patients. Some motif variants were previously reported in synovial fluid and blood of reactive arthritis patients, suggesting common disease-initiation mechanisms. In peripheral blood, the disease-linked clones were found at relatively low frequencies and had a CD8+ phenotype. According to the report, matched synovial fluid samples from ankylosing spondylitis patients were significantly enriched for the disease-linked clones.

From the cysteine through the phenylalanine, the CDR3 covers 15 amino acids. The CDR3 DNA has 45 bases and is translated from base 1. The V end loses 0 bases and the J end loses 1 base, and a stretch of 10 bases separates them. The germline V gene gives CDR1 as SGHRS and CDR2 as YFSETQ. The chain uses TRBV5-1 and TRBJ1-1; no D segment can be confidently identified. The sequencing sample was made of blood, either unsorted or a sorted T cell fraction (not recorded which). The clonotype was recovered from a male donor with ankylosing spondylitis. Here the CDR3 is given as CASSLVGDPNTEAFF. The nucleotides read TGCGCCAGCAGCTTGGTCGGAGACCCGAACACTGAAGCTTTCTTT.